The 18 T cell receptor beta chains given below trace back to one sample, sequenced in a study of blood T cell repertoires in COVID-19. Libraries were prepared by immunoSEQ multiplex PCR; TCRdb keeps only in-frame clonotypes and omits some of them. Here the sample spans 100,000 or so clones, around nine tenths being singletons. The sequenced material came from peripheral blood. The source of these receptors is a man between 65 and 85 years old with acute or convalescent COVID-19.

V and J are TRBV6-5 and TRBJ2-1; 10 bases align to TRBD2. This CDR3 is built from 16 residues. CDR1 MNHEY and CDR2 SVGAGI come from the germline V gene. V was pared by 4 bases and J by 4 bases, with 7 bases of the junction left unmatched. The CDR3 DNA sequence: TGTGCCAGCAGTTCCTCTAGCGGGGGCCGATACAATGAGCAGTTCTTC. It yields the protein CASSSSSGGRYNEQFF.

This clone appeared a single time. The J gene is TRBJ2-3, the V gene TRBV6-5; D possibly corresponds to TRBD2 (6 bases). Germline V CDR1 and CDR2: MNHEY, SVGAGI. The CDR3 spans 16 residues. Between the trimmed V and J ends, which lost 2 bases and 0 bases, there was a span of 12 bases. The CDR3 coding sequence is TGTGCCAGCAGTTACAGGGTCCTAGCGAGCACAGATACGCAGTATTTT. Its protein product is CASSYRVLASTDTQYF.

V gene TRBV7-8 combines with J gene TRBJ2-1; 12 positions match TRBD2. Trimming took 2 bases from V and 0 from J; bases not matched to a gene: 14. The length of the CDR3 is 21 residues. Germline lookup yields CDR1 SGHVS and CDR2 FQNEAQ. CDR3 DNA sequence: TGTGCCAGCAGCTTAATAAATCTTTTTACTAGCGGGGGGAGCTCCTACAATGAGCAGTTCTTC. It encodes CASSLINLFTSGGSSYNEQFF.

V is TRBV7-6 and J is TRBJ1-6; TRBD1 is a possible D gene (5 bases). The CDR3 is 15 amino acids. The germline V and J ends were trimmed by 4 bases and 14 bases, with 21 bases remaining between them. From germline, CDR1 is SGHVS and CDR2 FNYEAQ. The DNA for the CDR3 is TGTGCCAGCAGCTCCCAGGAGTCGGGACTTATCGCCCTCCACTTT. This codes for CASSSQESGLIALHF.

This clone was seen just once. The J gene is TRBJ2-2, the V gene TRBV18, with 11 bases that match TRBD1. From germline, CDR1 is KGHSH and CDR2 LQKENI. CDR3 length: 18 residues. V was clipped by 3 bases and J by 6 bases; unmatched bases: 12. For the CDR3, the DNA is TGTGCCAGCTCACCTTCAGAAACCGGGACAGGGGGATCCGGGGAGCTGTTTTTT. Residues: CASSPSETGTGGSGELFF.

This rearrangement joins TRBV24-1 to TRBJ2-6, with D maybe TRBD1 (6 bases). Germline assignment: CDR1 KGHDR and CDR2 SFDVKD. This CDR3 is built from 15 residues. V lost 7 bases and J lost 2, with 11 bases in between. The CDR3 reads CATSSGAAGANVLTF. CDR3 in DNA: TGTGCCACCAGCTCAGGGGCAGCTGGGGCCAACGTCCTGACTTTC.

CDR3 protein: CASSRVDFYGYTF. Written as DNA, the CDR3 is TGTGCCAGCAGCCGGGTTGACTTCTATGGCTACACCTTC. The rearrangement uses TRBV14 and TRBJ1-2; D is ambiguous. The CDR3 is made up of 13 amino acids. Germline V gene data show CDR1 as SGHDN and CDR2 as FVKESK. V lost 4 bases and J 4 bases, leaving 10 bases between the germline ends.

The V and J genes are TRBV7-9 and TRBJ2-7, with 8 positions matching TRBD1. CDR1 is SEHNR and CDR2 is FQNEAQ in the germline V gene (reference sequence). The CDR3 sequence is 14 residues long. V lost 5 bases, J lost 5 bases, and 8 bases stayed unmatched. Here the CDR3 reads CASSHRDRPDEQYF. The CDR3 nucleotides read TGTGCCAGCAGCCACCGGGACAGGCCAGACGAGCAGTACTTC.

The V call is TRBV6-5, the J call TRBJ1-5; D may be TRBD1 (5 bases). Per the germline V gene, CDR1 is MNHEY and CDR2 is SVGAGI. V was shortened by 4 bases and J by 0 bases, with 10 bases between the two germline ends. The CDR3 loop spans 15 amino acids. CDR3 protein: CASSLTVNSNQPQHF. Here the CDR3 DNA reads TGTGCCAGCAGTTTGACAGTGAATAGCAATCAGCCCCAGCATTTT.

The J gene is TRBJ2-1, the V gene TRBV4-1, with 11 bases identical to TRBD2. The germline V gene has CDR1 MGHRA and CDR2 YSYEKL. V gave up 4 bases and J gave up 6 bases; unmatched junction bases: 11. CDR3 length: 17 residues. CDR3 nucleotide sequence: TGCGCCAGCAGCCCCGGCACTAGCGGGGGCCTATTCAATGAGCAGTTCTTC. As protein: CASSPGTSGGLFNEQFF.

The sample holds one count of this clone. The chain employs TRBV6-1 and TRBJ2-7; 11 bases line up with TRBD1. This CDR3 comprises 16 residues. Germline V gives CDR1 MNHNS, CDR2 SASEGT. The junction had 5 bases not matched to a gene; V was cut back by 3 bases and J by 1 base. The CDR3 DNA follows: TGTGCCAGCAGTGATCTTGGGACAGGGGGGTCCTACGAGCAGTACTTC. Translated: CASSDLGTGGSYEQYF.

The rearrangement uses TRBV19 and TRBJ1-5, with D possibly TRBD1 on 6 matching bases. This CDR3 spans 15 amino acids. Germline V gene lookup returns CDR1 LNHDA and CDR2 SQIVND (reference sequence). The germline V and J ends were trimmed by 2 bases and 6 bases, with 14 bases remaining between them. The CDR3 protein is CASSIYLQGGQPQHF. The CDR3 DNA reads TGTGCCAGTAGTATATATTTACAGGGTGGTCAGCCCCAGCATTTT.

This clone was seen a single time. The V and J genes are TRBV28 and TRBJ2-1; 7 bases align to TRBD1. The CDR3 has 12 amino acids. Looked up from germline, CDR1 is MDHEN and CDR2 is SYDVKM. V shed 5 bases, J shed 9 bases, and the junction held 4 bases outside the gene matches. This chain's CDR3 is CASSVQGIEQFF. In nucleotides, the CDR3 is TGTGCCAGCAGTGTACAGGGGATTGAGCAGTTCTTC.

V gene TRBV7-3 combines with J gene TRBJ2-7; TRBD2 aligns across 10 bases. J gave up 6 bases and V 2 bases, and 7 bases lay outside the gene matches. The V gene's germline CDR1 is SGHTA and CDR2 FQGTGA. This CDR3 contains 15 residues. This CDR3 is CASSLGAGGPGEQYF. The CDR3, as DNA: TGTGCCAGCAGCTTAGGAGCGGGAGGGCCCGGCGAGCAGTACTTC.

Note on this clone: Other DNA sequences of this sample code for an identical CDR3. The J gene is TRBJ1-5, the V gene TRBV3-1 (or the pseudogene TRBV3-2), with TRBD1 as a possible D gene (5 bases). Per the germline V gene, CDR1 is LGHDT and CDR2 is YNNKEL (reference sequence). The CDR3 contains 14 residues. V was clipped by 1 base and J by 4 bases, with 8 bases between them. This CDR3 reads CASSQGQGNQPQHF. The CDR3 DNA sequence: TGTGCCAGCAGCCAAGGGCAGGGTAATCAGCCCCAGCATTTT.

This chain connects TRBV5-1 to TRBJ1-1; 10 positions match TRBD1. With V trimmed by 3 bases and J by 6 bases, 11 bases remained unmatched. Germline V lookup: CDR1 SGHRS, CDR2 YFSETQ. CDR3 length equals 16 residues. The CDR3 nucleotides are TGCGCCAGCAGCTCGCTGGTCCCCGGACAGGGGGCTGAAGCTTTCTTT. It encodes CASSSLVPGQGAEAFF.

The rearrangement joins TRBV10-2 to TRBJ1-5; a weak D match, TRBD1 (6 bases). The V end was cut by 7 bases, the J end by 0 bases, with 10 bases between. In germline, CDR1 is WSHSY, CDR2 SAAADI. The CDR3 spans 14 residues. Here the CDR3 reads CASTRTASNQPQHF. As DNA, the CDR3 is TGCGCCAGCACCCGGACAGCTAGCAATCAGCCCCAGCATTTT.

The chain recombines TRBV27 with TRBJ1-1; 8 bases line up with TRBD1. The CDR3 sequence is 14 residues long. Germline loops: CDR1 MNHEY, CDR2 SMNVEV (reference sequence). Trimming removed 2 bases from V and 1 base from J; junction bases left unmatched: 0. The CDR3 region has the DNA TGTGCCAGCAGTTTAACAGGGGGGAACACTGAAGCTTTCTTT. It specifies CASSLTGGNTEAFF.